A selection of T cell receptor beta chains follows, all from one sample in a study of tumor and adjacent non-tumor tissue in lung cancer. TCRdb re-called the multiplex PCR reads with MiXCR, one entry per CDR3 protein. Found here are roughly 75,000 distinct CDR3 sequences, 60% to 80% of them singletons; the top ten hold about 12%. Sequencing was carried out using lung tumor tissue. These receptors all stem from a woman in her forties or fifties with non-small cell lung cancer. CDR3s include the opening cysteine and the closing phenylalanine or tryptophan. The D gene is left open where the match is weak. Where a row states a size, it is once, few, many or the class of an expanded clone; other rows omit it.

>TRBJ2-1|TRBV6-1|.|.
TGTGTCACTAGTGAACTTGCTAGTTACAATGAGCAGTTCTTC
CVTSELASYNEQFF
>TRBJ2-7|TRBV11-2|.|TRBD2
TGTGCCAGCAGCTTAGGAAGGCTAGCGGGAGACGGCGAGCAGTACTTC
CASSLGRLAGDGEQYF
>TRBJ2-3|TRBV7-8|.|TRBD2
TGTGCCAGCAATTTAGTAGGCGGGAGGCCCACAGATACGCAGTATTTT
CASNLVGGRPTDTQYF
>TRBJ2-3|TRBV5-1|once|.
TGCGCCAGCAGCATGGGTCTGACTTACATAGATACGCAGTATTTT
CASSMGLTYIDTQYF
>TRBJ2-7|TRBV11-2|.|.
TGTCTCAGCAGCTTAGATTCCGTAAGCTACGTGCAGTACTTC
CLSSLDSVSYVQYF
>TRBJ1-2|TRBV29-1|.|.
TGCAGCGTTGAAGCCTTGAGTGAGGTGGGCTATGGCTACACCTTC
CSVEALSEVGYGYTF
>TRBJ2-1|TRBV4-1|.|TRBD2
TGCACCAGAAGTCGAGGCGGGAGGGACGATGAGCAGTTCTTC
CTRSRGGRDDEQFF
>TRBJ2-7|TRBV11-1|once|.
TGCGCCAGCGGCTTTGGGCGGGCCTACGAGCAGTACTTC
CASGFGRAYEQYF
>TRBJ2-1|TRBV28|once|TRBD1
TGTGCCAGCAGAACCACAGGGGAGTCTTCCTACAGTGAGCAGTTCTTC
CASRTTGESSYSEQFF
>TRBJ1-5|TRBV24-1|.|.
TGTGCCACCAGTGACTCCGACAGCCAGGTTGATCAGCCCCAGCGTTTT
CATSDSDSQVDQPQRF
>TRBJ2-7|TRBV6-1|.|.
TGTGCCAGCAGTCAAACCGCCCGGACGGGTAGCTACGAGCAGTACTTC
CASSQTARTGSYEQYF
>TRBJ2-1|TRBV24-1|.|TRBD2
TGTGCCACCAGAGATCGCTTTAGGACTAGCGGGAGTAACAATGGGCAGTTCTTC
CATRDRFRTSGSNNGQFF
>TRBJ2-7|TRBV11-2|.|TRBD2
TGTGCCAGCGGCTTTCAAAGCGGGAGGGGTTCCTACTGGCAGTACTTC
CASGFQSGRGSYWQYF
>TRBJ2-3|TRBV9|.|TRBD2
TGTGCCAGCAGCACGAATCGTCTAGCGGGAGGAGGGACAGATACGCAGTATTTT
CASSTNRLAGGGTDTQYF
>TRBJ1-1|TRBV20-1|once|TRBD1
TGCAATGCTAGAGAAGGGGGCAGGGACACTGAAGCCTTCTTT
CNAREGGRDTEAFF
>TRBJ2-1|TRBV11-1|.|.
TGTGCGAGCAGCCCGACTCCTTCGACGGGCAATGAGCAGTCCTTC
CASSPTPSTGNEQSF
>TRBJ2-5|TRBV24-1|.|.
TGTGCCACTGCAGAACGGGGGCGATGGGAGACCCAGTACTTC
CATAERGRWETQYF
>TRBJ2-5|TRBV10-3|.|.
TGTGCCATCAGTGAGTGCACAGCAGAGACCCACTACTTC
CAISECTAETHYF
>TRBJ2-7|TRBV28|.|.
TGTGCCTGCAGGGCCATGGACACTAACGAGCAGTACTTC
CACRAMDTNEQYF
>TRBJ1-2|TRBV29-1|.|TRBD1
TGCAGCATTGAAGGGAGGGACAGAGGCTCTGGCGGCTACACCTTC
CSIEGRDRGSGGYTF
>TRBJ2-3|TRBV10-2|.|TRBD2
TGCGCCACTAAGATTAGCGGGAGAGGCGATACGCAGTATTTT
CATKISGRGDTQYF
>TRBJ1-1|TRBV20-1|.|.
TGCAGTGCTAGAGATTCGCGGGGACCGGACACTGAAGCTTTCTTT
CSARDSRGPDTEAFF
>TRBJ2-7|TRBV7-8|many|TRBD1
TGTGCCAGCAGCTTAGACAGGGGGCGCGTGTACTTC
CASSLDRGRVYF
>TRBJ2-1|TRBV11-2|many|TRBD2
TGTGCCAGCAGCTTAGGTAGCGGGAGAGATGAGCAGTTCTTC
CASSLGSGRDEQFF
>TRBJ2-7|TRBV6-6|.|.
TGTGCCAGCAGTGGGGGGCTGGGGACGAAAGAGCTGTACTTC
CASSGGLGTKELYF
>TRBJ2-1|TRBV13|.|TRBD2
TGTGCCAGCAGCCTGGGACTAGAATGGGGCTCCTACAAAGAGCAGTTCTTC
CASSLGLEWGSYKEQFF
>TRBJ2-7|TRBV4-2|.|.
TGTGTCAGAAGGGACAAGACCTACGAGCAGTACTTT
CVRRDKTYEQYF
>TRBJ2-7|TRBV20-1|many|TRBD1
TGCAGGGAGAACTCCTCACCCGGGACAGTCTCCTACGAGCAGTACTTC
CRENSSPGTVSYEQYF